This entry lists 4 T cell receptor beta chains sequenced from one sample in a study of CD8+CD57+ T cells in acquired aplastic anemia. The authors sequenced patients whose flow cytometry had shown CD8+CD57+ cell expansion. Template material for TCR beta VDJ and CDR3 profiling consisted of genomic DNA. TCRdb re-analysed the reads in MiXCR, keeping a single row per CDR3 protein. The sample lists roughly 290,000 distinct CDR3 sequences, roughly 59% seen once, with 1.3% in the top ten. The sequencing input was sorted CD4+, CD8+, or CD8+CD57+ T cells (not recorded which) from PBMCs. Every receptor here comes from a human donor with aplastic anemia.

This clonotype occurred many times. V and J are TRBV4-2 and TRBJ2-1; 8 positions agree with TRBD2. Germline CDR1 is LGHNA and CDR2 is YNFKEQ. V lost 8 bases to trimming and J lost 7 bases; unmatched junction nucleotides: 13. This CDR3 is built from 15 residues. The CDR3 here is CASRKGASGPNEQFF. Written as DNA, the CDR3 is TGTGCCAGCCGAAAAGGGGCTAGCGGGCCTAATGAGCAGTTCTTC.

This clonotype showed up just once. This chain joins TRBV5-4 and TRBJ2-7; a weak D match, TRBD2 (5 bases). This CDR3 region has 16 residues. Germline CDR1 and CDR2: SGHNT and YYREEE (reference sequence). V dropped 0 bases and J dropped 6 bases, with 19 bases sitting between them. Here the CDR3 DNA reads TGTGCCAGCAGCTTGGTTGGGTCCTCCACGGCGGGCGAGCAGTACTTC. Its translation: CASSLVGSSTAGEQYF.

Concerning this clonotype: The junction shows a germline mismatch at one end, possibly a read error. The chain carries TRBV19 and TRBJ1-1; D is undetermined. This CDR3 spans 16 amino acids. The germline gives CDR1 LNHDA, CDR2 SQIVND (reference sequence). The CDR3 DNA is TGTGCCCGTAGTATCATGGCGGCAGCAGGGAACACTGAAGCTTTCTTT. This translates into CARSIMAAAGNTEAFF. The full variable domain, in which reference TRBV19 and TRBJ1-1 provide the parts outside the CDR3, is DGGITQSPKYLFRKEGQNVTLSCEQNLNHDAMYWYRQDPGQGLRLIYYSQIVNDFQKGDIAEGYSVSREKKESFPLTVTSAQKNPTAFYLCARSIMAAAGNTEAFFGQGTRLTVV.

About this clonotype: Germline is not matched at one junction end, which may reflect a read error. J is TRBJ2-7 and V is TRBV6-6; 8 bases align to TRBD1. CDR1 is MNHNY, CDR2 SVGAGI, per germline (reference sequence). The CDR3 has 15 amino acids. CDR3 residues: CASSDRDRSSYEQYF. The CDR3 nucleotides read TGTGCCAGCAGTGACCGGGACAGGAGCTCCTATGAGCAGTACTTC.